This T cell receptor (beta chain) was sequenced in a study of radiation and T cells in renal cell carcinoma. Time point: blood 4 weeks post-SBRT, at nephrectomy. Treatment indicated: 15 Gy SBRT to primary tumor, nephrectomy 4 weeks later. Radiation-treated patients gave blood at baseline, week 2 and week 4. This clone appeared once. J was trimmed by 7 bases and V by 3 bases; bases with no gene match: 4. Germline CDR1 reads LGHNA; CDR2 reads YSLEER. CDR3 size: 15 residues. Sequencing used immunoSEQ multiplex PCR; TCRdb keeps in-frame clones, though not all of them. The sample has 150,000 to 200,000 clones; about nine tenths are singletons.

The receptor comes from a woman in her fifties or sixties with renal cell carcinoma. The specimen comprised blood, sampled from a patient whose treatment included radiotherapy and nephrectomy. The V call is TRBV4-3, the J call TRBJ2-7, with 15 bases aligning to TRBD2. The CDR3, as DNA: TGCGCCAGCAGCCATGGACTAGCGGGGGGGGAGGAGCAGTACTTC. Translated: CASSHGLAGGEEQYF.